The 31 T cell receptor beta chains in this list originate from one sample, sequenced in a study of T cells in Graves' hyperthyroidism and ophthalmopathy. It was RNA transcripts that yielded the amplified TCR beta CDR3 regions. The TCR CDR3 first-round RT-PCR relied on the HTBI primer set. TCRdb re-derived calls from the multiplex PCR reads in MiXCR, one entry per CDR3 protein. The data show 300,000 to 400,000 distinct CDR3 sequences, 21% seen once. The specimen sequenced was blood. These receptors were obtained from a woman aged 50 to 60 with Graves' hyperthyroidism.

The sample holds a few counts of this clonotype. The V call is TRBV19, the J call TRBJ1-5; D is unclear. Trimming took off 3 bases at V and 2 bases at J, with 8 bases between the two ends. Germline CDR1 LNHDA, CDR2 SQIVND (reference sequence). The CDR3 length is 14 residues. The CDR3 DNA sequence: TGTGCCAGTAGTATGGAGGGAGGCAATCAGCCCCAGCATTTT. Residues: CASSMEGGNQPQHF.

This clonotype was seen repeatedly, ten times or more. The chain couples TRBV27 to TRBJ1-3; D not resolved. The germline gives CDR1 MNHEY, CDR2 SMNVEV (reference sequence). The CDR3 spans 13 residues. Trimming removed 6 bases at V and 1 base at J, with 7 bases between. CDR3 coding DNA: TGTGCCAGCAGCCGATTATCTGGAAACACCATATATTTT. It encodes CASSRLSGNTIYF.

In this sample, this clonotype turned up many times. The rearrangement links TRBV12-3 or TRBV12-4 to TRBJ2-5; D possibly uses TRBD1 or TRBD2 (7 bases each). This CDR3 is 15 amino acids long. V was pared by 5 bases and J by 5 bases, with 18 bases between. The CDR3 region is CASSVLVQGGETQYF. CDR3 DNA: TGTGCCAGCAGTGTACTCGTTCAGGGGGGGGAGACCCAGTACTTC.

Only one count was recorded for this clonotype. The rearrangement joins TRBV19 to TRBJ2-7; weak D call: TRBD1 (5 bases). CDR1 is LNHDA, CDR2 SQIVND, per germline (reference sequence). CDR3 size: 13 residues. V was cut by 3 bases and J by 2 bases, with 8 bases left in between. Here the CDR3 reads CASSMTVTYEQYF. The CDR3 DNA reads TGTGCCAGTAGTATGACAGTCACCTACGAGCAGTACTTC.

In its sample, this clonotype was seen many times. DNA for the CDR3: TGTGCCAGCAGTGACCTTCAAAGGGGCTACAATGAGCAGTTCTTC. Translation: CASSDLQRGYNEQFF. V is TRBV6-1 and J is TRBJ2-1; D might be TRBD1 (5 bases). V lost 3 bases and J lost 3, with 12 bases in between. In germline, CDR1 is MNHNS, CDR2 SASEGT. The CDR3 consists of 15 residues.

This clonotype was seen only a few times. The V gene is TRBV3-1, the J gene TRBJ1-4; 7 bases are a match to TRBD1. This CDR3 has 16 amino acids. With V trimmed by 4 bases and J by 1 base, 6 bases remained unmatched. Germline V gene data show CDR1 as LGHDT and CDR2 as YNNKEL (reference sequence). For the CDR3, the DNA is TGTGCCAGCAGCCTCGGACAGGCCCTAACTAATGAAAAACTGTTTTTT. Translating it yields CASSLGQALTNEKLFF. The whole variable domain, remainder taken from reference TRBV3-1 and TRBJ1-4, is DTAVSQTPKYLVTQMGNDKSIKCEQNLGHDTMYWYKQDSKKFLKIMFSYNNKELIINETVPNRFSPKSPDKAHLNLHINSLELGDSAVYFCASSLGQALTNEKLFFGSGTQLSVL.

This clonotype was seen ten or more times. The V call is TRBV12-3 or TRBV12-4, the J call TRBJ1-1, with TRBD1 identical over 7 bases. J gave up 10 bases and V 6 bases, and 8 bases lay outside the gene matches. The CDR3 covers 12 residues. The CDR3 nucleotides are TGTGCCAGCAGACGACCGACAGGGCGAGCTTTCTTT. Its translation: CASRRPTGRAFF.

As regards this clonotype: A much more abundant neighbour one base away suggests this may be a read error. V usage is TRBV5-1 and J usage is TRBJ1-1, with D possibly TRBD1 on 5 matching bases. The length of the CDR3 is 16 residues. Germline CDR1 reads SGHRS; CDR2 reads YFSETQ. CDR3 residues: CVSSSQTALMNTEAFF. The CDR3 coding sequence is TGCGTCAGCAGCTCTCAGACAGCCTTGATGAACACTGAAGCTTTCTTT.

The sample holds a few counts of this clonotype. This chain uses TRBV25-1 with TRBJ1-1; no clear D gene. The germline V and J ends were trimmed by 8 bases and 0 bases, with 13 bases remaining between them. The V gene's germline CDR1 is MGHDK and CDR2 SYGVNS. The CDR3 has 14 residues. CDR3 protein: CASRAPGVNTEAFF. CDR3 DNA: TGTGCCAGCCGGGCCCCTGGGGTGAACACTGAAGCTTTCTTT.

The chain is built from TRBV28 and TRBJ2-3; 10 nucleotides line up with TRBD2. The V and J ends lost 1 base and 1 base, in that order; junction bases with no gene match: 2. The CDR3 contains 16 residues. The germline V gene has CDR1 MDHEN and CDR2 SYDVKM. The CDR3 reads CASSLSAGGGTDTQYF. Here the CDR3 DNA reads TGTGCCAGCAGTTTATCAGCGGGGGGGGGCACAGATACGCAGTATTTT.

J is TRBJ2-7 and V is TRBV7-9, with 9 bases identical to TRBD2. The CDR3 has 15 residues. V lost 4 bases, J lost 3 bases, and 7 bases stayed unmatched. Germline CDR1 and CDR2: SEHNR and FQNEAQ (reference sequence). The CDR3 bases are TGTGCCAGCAGCTCTCAAACTAGCGGGCACTACGAGCAGTACTTC. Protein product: CASSSQTSGHYEQYF.

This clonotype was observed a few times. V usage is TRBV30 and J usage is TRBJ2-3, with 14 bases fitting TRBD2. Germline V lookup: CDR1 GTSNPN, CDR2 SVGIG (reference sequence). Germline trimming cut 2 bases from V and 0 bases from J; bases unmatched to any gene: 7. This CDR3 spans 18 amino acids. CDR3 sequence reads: CAWSKGLAGALSTDTQYF. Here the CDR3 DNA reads TGTGCCTGGAGTAAGGGACTAGCGGGGGCCCTTAGCACAGATACGCAGTATTTT.

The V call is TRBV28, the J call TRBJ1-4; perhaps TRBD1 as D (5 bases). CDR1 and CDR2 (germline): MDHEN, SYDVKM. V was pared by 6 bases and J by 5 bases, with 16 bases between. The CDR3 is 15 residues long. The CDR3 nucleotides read TGTGCCAGCAGGGGGGGAGGAGGGGCCAATGAAAAACTGTTTTTT. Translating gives CASRGGGGANEKLFF.

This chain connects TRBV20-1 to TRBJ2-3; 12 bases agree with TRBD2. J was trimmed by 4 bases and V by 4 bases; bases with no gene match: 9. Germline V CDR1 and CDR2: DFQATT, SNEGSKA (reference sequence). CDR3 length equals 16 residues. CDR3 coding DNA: TGCAGTGCTATACCTGGACTAGCGGGACTTTCAGATACGCAGTATTTT. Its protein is CSAIPGLAGLSDTQYF.

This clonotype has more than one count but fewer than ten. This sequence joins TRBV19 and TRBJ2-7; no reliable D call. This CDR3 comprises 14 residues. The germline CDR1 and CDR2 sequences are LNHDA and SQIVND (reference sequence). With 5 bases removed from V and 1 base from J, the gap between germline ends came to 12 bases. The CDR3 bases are TGTGCCAGTAGTTCGGGCCCTCTATCCTACGAGCAGTACTTC. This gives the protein CASSSGPLSYEQYF.

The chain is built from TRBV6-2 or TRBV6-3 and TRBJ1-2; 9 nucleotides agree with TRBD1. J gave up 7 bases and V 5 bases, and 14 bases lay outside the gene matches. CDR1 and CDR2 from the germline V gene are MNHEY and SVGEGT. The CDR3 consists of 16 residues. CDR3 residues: CASSVKMGTGFSGYTF. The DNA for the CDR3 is TGTGCCAGCAGTGTAAAAATGGGGACAGGGTTCTCTGGCTACACCTTC.

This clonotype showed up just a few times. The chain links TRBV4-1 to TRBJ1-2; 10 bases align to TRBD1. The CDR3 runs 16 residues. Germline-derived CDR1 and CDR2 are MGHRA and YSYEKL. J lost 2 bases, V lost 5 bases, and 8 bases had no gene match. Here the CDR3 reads CASSNPGTGDNYGYTF. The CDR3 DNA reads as TGCGCCAGCAGCAATCCCGGGACAGGGGACAACTATGGCTACACCTTC.

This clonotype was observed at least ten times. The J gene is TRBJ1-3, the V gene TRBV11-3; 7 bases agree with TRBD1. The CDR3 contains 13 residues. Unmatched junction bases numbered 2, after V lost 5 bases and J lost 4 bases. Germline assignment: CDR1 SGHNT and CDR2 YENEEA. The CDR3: CASSRTGGNTIYF. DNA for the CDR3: TGTGCCAGCAGCCGGACAGGAGGAAACACCATATATTTT.

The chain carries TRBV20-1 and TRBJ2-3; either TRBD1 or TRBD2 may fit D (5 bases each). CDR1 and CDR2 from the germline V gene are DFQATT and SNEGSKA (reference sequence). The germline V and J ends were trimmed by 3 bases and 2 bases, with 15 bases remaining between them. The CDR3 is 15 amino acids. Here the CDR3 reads CSASGPGPNTDTQYF. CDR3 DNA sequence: TGCAGTGCTAGTGGGCCGGGACCCAACACAGATACGCAGTATTTT.

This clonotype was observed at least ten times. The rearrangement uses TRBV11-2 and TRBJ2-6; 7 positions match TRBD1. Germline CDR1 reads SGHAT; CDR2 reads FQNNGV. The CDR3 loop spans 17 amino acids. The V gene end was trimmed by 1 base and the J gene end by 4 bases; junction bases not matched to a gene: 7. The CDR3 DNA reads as TGTGCCAGCAGCTTAGTGACAGGGCCCAAGGGGGCCAACGTCCTGACTTTC. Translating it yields CASSLVTGPKGANVLTF.

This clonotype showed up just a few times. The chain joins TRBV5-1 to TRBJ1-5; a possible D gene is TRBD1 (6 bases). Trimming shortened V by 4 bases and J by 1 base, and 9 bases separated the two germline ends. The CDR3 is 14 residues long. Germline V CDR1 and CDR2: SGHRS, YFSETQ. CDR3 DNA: TGCGCCAGCAGCCCACAGGGAAGCAATCAGCCCCAGCATTTT. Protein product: CASSPQGSNQPQHF.

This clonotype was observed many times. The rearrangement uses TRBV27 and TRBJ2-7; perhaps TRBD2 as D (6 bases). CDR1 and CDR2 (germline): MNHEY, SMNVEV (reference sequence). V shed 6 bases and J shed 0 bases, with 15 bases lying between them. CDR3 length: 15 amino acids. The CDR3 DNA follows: TGTGCCAGCAGATCCGGGACTCCTAGCTCCTACGAGCAGTACTTC. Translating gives CASRSGTPSSYEQYF.

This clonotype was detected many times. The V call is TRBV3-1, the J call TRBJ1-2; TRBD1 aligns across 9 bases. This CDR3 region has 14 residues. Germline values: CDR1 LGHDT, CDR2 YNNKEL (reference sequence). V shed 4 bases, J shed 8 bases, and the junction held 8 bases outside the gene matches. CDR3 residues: CASSRKSTGGGYTF. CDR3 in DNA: TGTGCCAGCAGCCGGAAGTCGACAGGGGGAGGCTACACCTTC.

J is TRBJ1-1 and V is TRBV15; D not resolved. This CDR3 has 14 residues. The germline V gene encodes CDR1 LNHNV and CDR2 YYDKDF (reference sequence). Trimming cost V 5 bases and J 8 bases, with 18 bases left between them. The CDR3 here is CATSWRTEDLEAFF. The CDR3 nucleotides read TGTGCCACCAGCTGGAGGACGGAGGACCTAGAAGCTTTCTTT.

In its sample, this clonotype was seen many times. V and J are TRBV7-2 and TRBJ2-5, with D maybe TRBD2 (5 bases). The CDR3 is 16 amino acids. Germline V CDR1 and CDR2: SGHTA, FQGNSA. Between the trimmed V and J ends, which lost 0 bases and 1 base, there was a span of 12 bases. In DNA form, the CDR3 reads TGTGCCAGCAGCTTAGCAGCCACTAGTCTCCAAGAGACCCAGTACTTC. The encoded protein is CASSLAATSLQETQYF. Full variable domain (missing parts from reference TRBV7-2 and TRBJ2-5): GAGVSQSPSNKVTEKGKDVELRCDPISGHTALYWYRQSLGQGLEFLIYFQGNSAPDKSGLPSDRFSAERTGGSVSTLTIQRTQQEDSAVYLCASSLAATSLQETQYFGPGTRLLVL.

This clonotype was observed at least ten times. The CDR3 DNA follows: TGTGCCTGGAGTGTAAGAAATCAGCCCCAGCATTTT. Protein product: CAWSVRNQPQHF. J is TRBJ1-5 and V is TRBV30; no clear D gene. The ends were cut back, 0 bases at V and 4 bases at J, with 4 bases in the middle. This CDR3 is 12 amino acids long. The germline V gene encodes CDR1 GTSNPN and CDR2 SVGIG (reference sequence).

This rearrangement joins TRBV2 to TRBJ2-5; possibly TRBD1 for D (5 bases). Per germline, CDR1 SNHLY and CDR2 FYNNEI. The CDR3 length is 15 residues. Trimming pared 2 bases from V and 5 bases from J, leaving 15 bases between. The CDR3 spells CASSEWQGSSETQYF. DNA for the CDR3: TGTGCCAGCAGTGAATGGCAGGGATCTTCGGAGACCCAGTACTTC. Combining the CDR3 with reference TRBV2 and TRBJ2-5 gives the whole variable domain EPEVTQTPSHQVTQMGQEVILRCVPISNHLYFYWYRQILGQKVEFLVSFYNNEISEKSEIFDDQFSVERPDGSNFTLKIRSTKLEDSAMYFCASSEWQGSSETQYFGPGTRLLVL.

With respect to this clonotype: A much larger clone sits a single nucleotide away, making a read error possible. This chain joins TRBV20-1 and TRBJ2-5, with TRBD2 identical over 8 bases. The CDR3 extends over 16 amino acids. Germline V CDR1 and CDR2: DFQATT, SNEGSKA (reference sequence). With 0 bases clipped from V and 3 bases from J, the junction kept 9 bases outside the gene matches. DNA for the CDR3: TGCAGTGCTAGAGATTACCAGCGGGGGCGGAAAGAGACCCAGTACTTC. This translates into CSARDYQRGRKETQYF.

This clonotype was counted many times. Written as DNA, the CDR3 is TGCAGTGCTAGAAGACTAGCGGGGGGTACGGGGAGGCGCTCCTACAATGAGCAGTTCTTC. Translation: CSARRLAGGTGRRSYNEQFF. The V and J genes are TRBV20-1 and TRBJ2-1; 13 nucleotides line up with TRBD2. CDR1 and CDR2 from the germline V gene are DFQATT and SNEGSKA (reference sequence). The CDR3 covers 20 residues. With V trimmed by 2 bases and J by 0 bases, 13 bases remained unmatched.

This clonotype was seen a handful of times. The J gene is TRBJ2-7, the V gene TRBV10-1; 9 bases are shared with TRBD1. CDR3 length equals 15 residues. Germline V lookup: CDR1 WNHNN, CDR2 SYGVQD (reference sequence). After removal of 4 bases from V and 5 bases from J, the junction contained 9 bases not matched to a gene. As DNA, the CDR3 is TGCGCCAGCAGTGGGACCCGGGACAGGGTACACGAGCAGTACTTC. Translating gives CASSGTRDRVHEQYF.

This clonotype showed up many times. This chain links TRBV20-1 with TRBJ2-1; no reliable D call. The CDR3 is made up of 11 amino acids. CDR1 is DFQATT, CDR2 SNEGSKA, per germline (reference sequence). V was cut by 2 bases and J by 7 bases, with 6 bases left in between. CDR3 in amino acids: CSARHINEQFF. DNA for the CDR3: TGCAGTGCTAGACATATTAATGAGCAGTTCTTC.